This paragraph reports one T cell receptor beta chain. These data are taken from a study of blood T cell repertoires in COVID-19. Study overall: The samples span acute and convalescent COVID-19 from the United States, Italy and Spain.

The assay was immunoSEQ multiplex PCR, and TCRdb's table has in-frame clones only and misses some. The repertoire includes a few hundred thousand clones, approximately 90% of them detected once, and roughly 0.99% sits in the top ten. The CDR3 is 14 amino acids. In germline, CDR1 is LNHDA, CDR2 SQIVND (reference sequence). The junction had 6 bases not matched to a gene; V was cut back by 5 bases and J by 4 bases. Across about two dozen US areas, participants ranged in age from about 18 to 90 years. Each participant's cohort was designated according to participant-reported clinical history. The chain employs TRBV19 and TRBJ1-2; the match to TRBD1 covers 8 bases. The sample was PBMCs or T cells enriched from blood (not recorded which). The receptor comes from a man aged 18 to 29 who had recovered from COVID-19. The CDR3: CASSLQGVGYGYTF. The CDR3 region has the DNA TGTGCCAGTAGTCTACAGGGGGTGGGCTATGGCTACACCTTC.